What follows describes a single TCR beta chain. Its target is not known. The CDR3 loop spans 13 amino acids. With 0 bases clipped from V and 8 bases from J, the junction kept 3 bases outside the gene matches. Per the germline V gene, CDR1 is SGHRS and CDR2 is YFSETQ. This specimen belongs to a study of cytomegalovirus exposure and HLA in healthy donors. Overall study context: In terms of ancestry, the Caucasian-associated cluster contained around 79% of the approximately 400 genotyped donors.

PCR employed 60 Vbeta and 13 Jbeta primers. Authors' analysis steps: Some 80 million unique TCR beta chains, roughly 10 million shared, were counted in a later analysis. The table came from immunoSEQ multiplex PCR; TCRdb's copy has only in-frame clones and leaves some out. That table is the source of V, J and clone size, and D and trimming were worked out from the DNA. The table includes approximately 190,000 clones, about 86% detected once. Whole-study results and caveats: As immune exposure information, only CMV serostatus was available. A list of more than 150 TCR beta chains associated with cytomegalovirus was given.

The sequenced sample consisted of PBMCs. The V and J genes are TRBV5-1 and TRBJ1-1, with 8 bases lining up with TRBD1. The sequence was obtained from a middle-aged man in good health and CMV-seropositive. CDR3: CASSLVDRAEAFF. In nucleotides, the CDR3 is TGCGCCAGCAGCTTGGTGGACAGGGCCGAAGCTTTCTTT.